This T cell receptor (beta chain) emerged from a study of cytomegalovirus exposure and HLA in healthy donors listed by TCRdb under 2017. Some background on the complete study: In an earlier analysis of fewer than 750 of the donors, 276 Gb of sequence data and approximately 120 million unique TCR beta sequences from some 170 million T cells were reported. In the later analysis, no new phenotypic data were used to find candidate immune exposures; instead, reliance was placed on TCR beta sequences and their occurrence across donors. Several DR-DQ haplotypes were treated as single units for association and clustering because of strong linkage in the cohort. Among the approximately 400 genotyped donors, approximately 81% belonged to the genetic ancestry cluster associated with self-reported Caucasian donors. Using immunosequencing, the study profiled T cell repertoires from 500 to 800 subjects and related those repertoires to cytomegalovirus serostatus. In a later analysis, previously published TCR beta repertoires from roughly 710 donors were re-analyzed and high-resolution HLA genotyping was added so that TCR occurrence patterns could be studied. Among a few hundred genotyped donors of the cohort, an average of approximately 230,000 unique TCR beta nucleotide sequences were sequenced per donor, roughly a sixth of them non-productive. Class I and class II HLA loci were covered by the typing at four-digit resolution. All discovery cohort repertoires had been generated using a single sequencing platform. In addition to the first cohort of approximately 650 subjects, a separate validation cohort of some 120 different subjects was used. In a later genetic analysis, genome-wide SNP genotypes for about 65% of the 666 donors were used, and that subset was treated as a discovery cohort. The study was designed to test whether signatures of past pathogen exposure could be identified by cataloging public T cell receptors. The study combined high-throughput TCR immunosequencing, statistical association of individual TCRs with disease status, and machine learning to predict cytomegalovirus infection status. Donor age, sex, ethnicity and CMV serostatus were collected together with the repertoire data. Typing coverage varied by locus: roughly 620-630 donors for A, B, C, DRB1 and DQB1; more than 500 for DQA1; around 570 for DPA1; under 490 for DPB1. Around 330 gigabases of sequencing data and around 85 million unique TCR sequences made up an early release that covered 500 to 700 HLA-typed donors. An earlier analysis of roughly 580 of the donors used high-throughput TCR beta sequencing to judge whether each TCR beta V gene segment behaved as functional or pseudogenic. Study-wide findings and limitations: Specific HLA alleles were associated with roughly 17,000 TCR beta sequences at a false discovery rate of 0.05 in a later analysis. Some IMGT-functional V segments, including TRBV6-2 and TRBV6-3, could not be distinguished by the 87-base-pair reads and were therefore excluded. When HLA alleles, especially DR and DQ, strongly co-occurred, attributing TCR associations to individual alleles was difficult. Presence/absence analyses assumed roughly uniform sequencing depth across donors, an assumption that may not hold. The authors suggested that the approach could potentially be generalized to other disease states and immunological phenotypes. In this cohort, only TCR beta chains were sequenced, and detectable features were limited by the absence of alpha or paired-chain data. A later genetic analysis associated a missense DCLRE1C variant with V-gene and J-gene trimming of TCR beta chains, and an independent cohort replicated the association. The classifier was reported to diagnose cytomegalovirus status with high specificity and sensitivity in both the original and validation cohorts. According to a later genetic analysis, donors in an Asian-associated ancestry cluster had fewer N-insertions in productive TCRs than the approximately 690-donor mean. The study gave a list of under 200 TCR beta chains associated with cytomegalovirus. Approximately 16 rarely observed V segments, including chromosome 9 orphons, were excluded from the earlier analysis of almost 600 of the donors because counts were too low. A cluster of highly shared sequence variants was judged likely to represent a technical artifact of the sequencing pipeline. A further reported finding was that TCR beta sequences accurately predicted the HLA-A and HLA-B alleles for most subjects in the first cohort. In an earlier analysis of 450 to 750 of the donors, most TCR beta V segments appeared in productive rearrangements about 87% or about 30% of the time, broadly matching IMGT annotations. Several of the top co-occurrence clusters appeared to be linked to parvovirus B19, influenza, CMV and Epstein-Barr virus, according to a later analysis. Linkage disequilibrium might explain the correlated functional status among segregating V segments, but an unknown experimental factor could not be excluded. In a later analysis, HLA-associated TCR beta chains showed more clonal expansion and lower generation probabilities than non-associated chains that were equally common. In a later analysis, TCR association rates were found to vary across HLA loci, with the most associated TCRs seen for DRB1 alleles and the fewest for HLA-C alleles. For the cohort, immune exposure information was limited to CMV serostatus. Because HLA typing was missing for some donors at each locus, association tests included only the typed subset. Most TCR sequences were observed very rarely across donors, whereas some public TCRs were present in many individuals. A few of the identified cytomegalovirus-associated TCR beta chains were confirmed in vitro to be specific for cytomegalovirus antigens. A later analysis found that most CMV-associated TCR beta chains appeared HLA-restricted, with HLA associations seemingly driven largely by CMV exposure.

The library was obtained by the immunoSEQ multiplex PCR assay. A mixture of 60 forward primers for TCR Vbeta segments and 13 reverse primers for TCR Jbeta segments was used in the multiplex PCR. The CDR3 region of rearranged TCR beta genes was amplified from genomic DNA by a multiplex PCR assay. The Illumina HiSeq System was used to sequence the amplified TCR beta libraries as 87-base-pair reads. For the original study's pipeline: A later analysis tallied approximately 87 million unique TCR beta chains across the 666 repertoires, and roughly 11 million of those chains were shared by two or more donors. Raw reads were error-corrected and collapsed into unique sequences by a nearest-neighbor algorithm in which closely related sequences were merged to remove PCR and sequencing errors. CDR3 sequences were aligned to IMGT reference sequences to assign V, D and J gene segments. For a sequence to be retained, a match of at least six nucleotides to both a V gene segment and a J gene segment was required. A rearrangement counted as productive if the CDR3 had no stop codons and remained in frame with V and J, and every other rearrangement counted as non-productive. CDR3 was defined according to IMGT convention as the region running from the second conserved V-encoded cysteine to the conserved J-encoded phenylalanine. The earlier analysis of a few hundred of the donors excluded sequences that lacked an unambiguous match to a single V gene segment. An earlier analysis of some 610 of the donors called V segments functional above 56.7% productive rearrangements and segregating when the between-donor standard deviation exceeded 5%. A statistical classification framework was built to diagnose cytomegalovirus status from the catalog of TCR beta chain sequences. V and J gene assignment, in a later analysis, came from comparing TCR nucleotide sequences with IMGT/GENE-DB human TR gene sequences. A later analysis assigned CDR3 sequences and most-parsimonious VDJ recombination scenarios with the TCRdist pipeline. In a later analysis, each TCR beta chain was defined by its CDR3 amino acid sequence together with its V-gene family, and reads lacking a unique V-gene family were excluded. In a later analysis, fewer than 600 highly shared, low-generation-probability nucleotide sequences were removed to address suspected cross-contamination and a sequencing artifact. For each public chain, a later analysis derived a clonal expansion index from normalized ranks of inferred template counts within each repertoire. A later analysis computed generation probabilities with a VDJ recombination model fitted to out-of-frame rearrangements, and checked the results against IGoR. In a later analysis, hypergeometric tests were used to score TCR-TCR, TCR-HLA and TCR-CMV co-occurrence, with a repertoire-size bias correction applied to TCR pairs. A later analysis estimated false discovery rates by permuting HLA or CMV assignments 20 times. In a later analysis, co-occurring TCRs were grouped using DBSCAN, and TCRdist sequence similarity was added for clustering within HLA-allele-positive subsets. Co-occurrence clustering excluded repertoires with fewer than 30,000 or more than 120,000 public chains, plus five with anomalous nucleotide sharing. Not all clones reach the TCRdb copy of this immuneACCESS table, which keeps in-frame sequences only. Checked studies attribute under half of the gap to unresolved V genes and leave the rest unexplained. That table is the source of V, J and clone size, and D and trimming were worked out from the DNA. Present in this sample are about 140,000 clones, roughly 80% of which were seen just once. The ten largest clones add up to 1.5% to 2% of the sample.

Remarks on this clone: Its recognized antigen is unknown. Qualities for individual bases were not recorded, and no much larger clone is one base off.

The CDR3 numbers 14 residues from cysteine through phenylalanine. The entry retains the CDR3 DNA only, 42 bases that are in frame from base 1. After removal of 5 bases from V and 10 bases from J, the junction retains 13 bases not matched to a gene. As encoded in the germline V gene, CDR1 is KGHSH while CDR2 is LQKENI. In total, more than 500 healthy bone marrow donors made up the cohort. At the time of sampling, every cohort member was nominally healthy, though immune exposures that went unrecorded were likely present. The donor was CMV seronegative and belonged to the group of 352 seronegative cohort members. Every donor gave a peripheral blood sample, and the peripheral blood mononuclear cells from that sample were used for TCR beta sequencing. The Qiagen DNeasy Blood Extraction Kit was used to extract genomic DNA from the blood cell samples.

The receptor chain draws on TRBV18 and TRBJ1-1, and 7 junctional nucleotides match TRBD1. What was sequenced was PBMCs. The receptor's source is a female donor in good health and CMV-seronegative. The base sequence is TGTGCCAGCTCATCGAGATCCGACAGGGTTGGAGCTTTCTTT. Translated, it gives CASSSRSDRVGAFF.